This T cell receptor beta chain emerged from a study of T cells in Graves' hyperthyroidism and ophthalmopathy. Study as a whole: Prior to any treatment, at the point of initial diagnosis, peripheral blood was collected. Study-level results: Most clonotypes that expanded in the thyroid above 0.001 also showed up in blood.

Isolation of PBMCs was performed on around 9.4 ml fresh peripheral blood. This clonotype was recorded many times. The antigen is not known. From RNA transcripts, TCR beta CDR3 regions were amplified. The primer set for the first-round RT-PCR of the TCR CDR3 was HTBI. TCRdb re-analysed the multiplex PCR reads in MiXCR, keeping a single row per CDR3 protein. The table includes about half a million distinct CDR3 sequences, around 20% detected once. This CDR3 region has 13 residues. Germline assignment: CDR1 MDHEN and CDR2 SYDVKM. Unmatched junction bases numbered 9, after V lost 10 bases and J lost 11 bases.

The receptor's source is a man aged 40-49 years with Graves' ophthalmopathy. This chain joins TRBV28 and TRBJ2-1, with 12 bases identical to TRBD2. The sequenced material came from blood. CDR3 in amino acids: CANQRLAGAQQFF. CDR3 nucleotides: TGTGCCAACCAAAGACTAGCGGGAGCTCAGCAGTTCTTC.